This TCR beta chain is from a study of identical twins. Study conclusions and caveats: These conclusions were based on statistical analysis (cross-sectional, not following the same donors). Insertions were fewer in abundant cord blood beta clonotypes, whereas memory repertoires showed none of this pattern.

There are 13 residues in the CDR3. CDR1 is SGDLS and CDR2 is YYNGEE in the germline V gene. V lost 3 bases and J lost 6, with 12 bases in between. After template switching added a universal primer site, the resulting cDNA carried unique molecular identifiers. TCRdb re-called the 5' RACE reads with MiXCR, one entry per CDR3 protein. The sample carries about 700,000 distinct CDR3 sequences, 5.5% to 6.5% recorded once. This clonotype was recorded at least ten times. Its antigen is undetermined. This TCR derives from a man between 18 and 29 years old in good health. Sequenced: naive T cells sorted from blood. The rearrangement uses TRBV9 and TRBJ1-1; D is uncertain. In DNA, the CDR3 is TGTGCCAGCAGCGCCGGGCAAGGTTCTGAAGCTTTCTTT. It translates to CASSAGQGSEAFF.